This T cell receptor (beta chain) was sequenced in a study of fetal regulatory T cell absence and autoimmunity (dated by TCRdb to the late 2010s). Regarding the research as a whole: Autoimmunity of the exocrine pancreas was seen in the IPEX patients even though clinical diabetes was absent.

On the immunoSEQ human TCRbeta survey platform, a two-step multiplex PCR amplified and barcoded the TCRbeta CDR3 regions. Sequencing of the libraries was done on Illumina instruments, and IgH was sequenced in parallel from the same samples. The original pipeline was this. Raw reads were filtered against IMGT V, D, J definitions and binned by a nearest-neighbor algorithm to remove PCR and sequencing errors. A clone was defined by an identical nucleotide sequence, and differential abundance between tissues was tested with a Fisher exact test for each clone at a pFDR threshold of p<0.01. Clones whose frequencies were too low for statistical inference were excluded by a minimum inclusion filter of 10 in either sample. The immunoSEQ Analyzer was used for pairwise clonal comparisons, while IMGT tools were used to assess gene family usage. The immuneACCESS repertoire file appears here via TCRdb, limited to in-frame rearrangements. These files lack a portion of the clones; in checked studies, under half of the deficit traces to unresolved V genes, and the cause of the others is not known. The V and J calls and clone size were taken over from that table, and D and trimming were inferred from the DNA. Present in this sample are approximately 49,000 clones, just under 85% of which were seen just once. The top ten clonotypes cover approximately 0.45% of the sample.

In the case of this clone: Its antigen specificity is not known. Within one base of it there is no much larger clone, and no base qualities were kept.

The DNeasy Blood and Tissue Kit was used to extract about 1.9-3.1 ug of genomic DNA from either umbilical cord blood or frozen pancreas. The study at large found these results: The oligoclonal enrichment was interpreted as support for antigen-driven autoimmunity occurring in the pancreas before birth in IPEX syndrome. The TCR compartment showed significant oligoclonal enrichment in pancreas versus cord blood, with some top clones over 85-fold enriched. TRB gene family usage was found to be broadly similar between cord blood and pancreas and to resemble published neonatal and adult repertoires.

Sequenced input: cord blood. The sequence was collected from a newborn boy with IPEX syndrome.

The CDR3 amino acid sequence is: CASSLGHTEAFF. The DNA reads as follows: TGTGCCAGCAGCTTGGGGCACACTGAAGCTTTCTTT. Recombination connected TRBV5-6 to TRBJ1-1, with the identity of the D gene unclear. CDR1 SGHDT and CDR2 YYEEEE are derived from the germline V gene. V is reduced by 0 bases and J by 3 bases, leaving a spacing of 3 bases between them. The CDR3 starts with the cysteine, ends with the phenylalanine, and has 12 residues. Only the CDR3 region is kept as DNA, spanning 36 bases read in frame from base 1.